The rows below give T cell receptor beta chains drawn from one sample of a study of blood T cell repertoires in COVID-19. The protocol was immunoSEQ multiplex PCR, while the TCRdb copy is restricted to in-frame clones and leaves out a portion. The sample has some 250,000 clones, around 90% seen once. The sequenced sample was peripheral blood. The receptor source for this set is a man aged 55 to 70 who had recovered from COVID-19. The conserved cysteine and the conserved F or W are not part of the CDR3 here. Fields, in order: V gene, CDR3 length, J gene, CDR3 protein.

v_gene: TRBV30; len: 10; j_gene: TRBJ1-1; CDR3aa: ALGRANTEAF
v_gene: TRBV5-1; len: 14; j_gene: TRBJ2-3; CDR3aa: ASSPGLAGPTDTQY
v_gene: TRBV19; len: 13; j_gene: TRBJ1-6; CDR3aa: ASSITSSYNSPLH
v_gene: TRBV1; len: 19; j_gene: TRBJ2-3; CDR3aa: TSSRKPGLAGGSSVTDTQY
v_gene: TRBV6-6; len: 14; j_gene: TRBJ1-1; CDR3aa: ASSSVIGGGYTEAF
v_gene: TRBV7-2; len: 11; j_gene: TRBJ2-2; CDR3aa: ASRQGFTGELF
v_gene: TRBV7-9; len: 13; j_gene: TRBJ1-6; CDR3aa: ASSTTTEGNSPLH
v_gene: TRBV18; len: 14; j_gene: TRBJ2-3; CDR3aa: ASSRTLAGSTDTQY
v_gene: TRBV7-9; len: 11; j_gene: TRBJ2-7; CDR3aa: ASSPHGRTEQY
v_gene: TRBV6-5; len: 11; j_gene: TRBJ2-7; CDR3aa: ASRLTGLREQY
v_gene: TRBV5-5; len: 13; j_gene: TRBJ2-2; CDR3aa: ASSLVLGNTGELF
v_gene: TRBV19; len: 9; j_gene: TRBJ1-1; CDR3aa: ASSTTREAF
v_gene: TRBV11-2; len: 14; j_gene: TRBJ2-7; CDR3aa: ASSLRSGTGTSEQY
v_gene: TRBV7-9; len: 14; j_gene: TRBJ2-1; CDR3aa: ASSLRQGWSYNEQF
v_gene: TRBV5-4; len: 13; j_gene: TRBJ1-2; CDR3aa: ASSYGRGQDYGYT
v_gene: TRBV6-5; len: 13; j_gene: TRBJ2-2; CDR3aa: ASSYAGGLTGELF
v_gene: TRBV19; len: 12; j_gene: TRBJ1-2; CDR3aa: ASSPNPVTYGYT
v_gene: TRBV5-6; len: 13; j_gene: TRBJ1-1; CDR3aa: ASSAEGQQYTEAF
v_gene: TRBV5-1; len: 11; j_gene: TRBJ1-2; CDR3aa: ASSPDKEYGYT
v_gene: TRBV10-3; len: 15; j_gene: TRBJ1-1; CDR3aa: AISPQGLALGNTEAF
v_gene: TRBV6-5; len: 11; j_gene: TRBJ2-5; CDR3aa: ASTDSLTWTQY
v_gene: TRBV18; len: 14; j_gene: TRBJ1-6; CDR3aa: ASSPPGVQRNSPLH
v_gene: TRBV19; len: 11; j_gene: TRBJ1-2; CDR3aa: ASSMWPLYGYT
v_gene: TRBV11-2; len: 15; j_gene: TRBJ1-6; CDR3aa: ASSHFAIAPYNSPLH
v_gene: TRBV19; len: 16; j_gene: TRBJ2-3; CDR3aa: ASSPRLAGGTSTDTQY
v_gene: TRBV6-1; len: 13; j_gene: TRBJ2-3; CDR3aa: ASSEAHRSTDTQY
v_gene: TRBV7-9; len: 12; j_gene: TRBJ2-5; CDR3aa: ASSLPHREETQY
v_gene: TRBV15; len: 13; j_gene: TRBJ1-5; CDR3aa: ATSRDRQGFQPQH
v_gene: TRBV14; len: 13; j_gene: TRBJ2-3; CDR3aa: ASSLDWPFGDTQY
v_gene: TRBV19; len: 12; j_gene: TRBJ2-3; CDR3aa: ASGQRRGTDTQY
v_gene: TRBV18; len: 9; j_gene: TRBJ1-3; CDR3aa: ASREDDTIY
v_gene: TRBV19; len: 14; j_gene: TRBJ2-3; CDR3aa: ASSIGLAGGTDTQY
v_gene: TRBV6-5; len: 11; j_gene: TRBJ2-7; CDR3aa: ASFRDFYYEQY
v_gene: TRBV14; len: 14; j_gene: TRBJ2-3; CDR3aa: ASSARDRGYTDTQY
v_gene: TRBV5-8; len: 12; j_gene: TRBJ1-4; CDR3aa: ASNSDRGNEKLF
v_gene: TRBV4-1; len: 13; j_gene: TRBJ1-2; CDR3aa: ASSQGQGPNYGYT
v_gene: TRBV4-1; len: 12; j_gene: TRBJ2-7; CDR3aa: ASSQDGSPYEQY